This paragraph reports one T cell receptor (beta chain). Its cognate antigen is unknown. The source of the sample is a study of OX40 agonist ivuxolimab in advanced cancers. Here immunoSEQ multiplex PCR was the method, and the copy in TCRdb shows in-frame clones only, minus some. The sample records around 34,000 clones, 65% to 90% being singletons. V shed 6 bases and J shed 0 bases, with 9 bases lying between them. The germline V gene has CDR1 MNHEY and CDR2 SVGAGI. The CDR3 is 13 residues long. General study results and limits: Undetermined was the antigen specificity of the expanded peripheral T cells.

The TCR was taken from an adult with an advanced solid tumor such as melanoma, head and neck, liver or kidney cancer. V gene TRBV6-5 combines with J gene TRBJ2-7; possible D gene TRBD1, 5 bases. Sample: CD4+ or CD8+ T cells sorted from blood, taken in a trial of the OX40 agonist ivuxolimab. The CDR3 DNA follows: TGTGCCAGCAGGACAGATTCCTCCTACGAGCAGTACTTC. Protein: CASRTDSSYEQYF.